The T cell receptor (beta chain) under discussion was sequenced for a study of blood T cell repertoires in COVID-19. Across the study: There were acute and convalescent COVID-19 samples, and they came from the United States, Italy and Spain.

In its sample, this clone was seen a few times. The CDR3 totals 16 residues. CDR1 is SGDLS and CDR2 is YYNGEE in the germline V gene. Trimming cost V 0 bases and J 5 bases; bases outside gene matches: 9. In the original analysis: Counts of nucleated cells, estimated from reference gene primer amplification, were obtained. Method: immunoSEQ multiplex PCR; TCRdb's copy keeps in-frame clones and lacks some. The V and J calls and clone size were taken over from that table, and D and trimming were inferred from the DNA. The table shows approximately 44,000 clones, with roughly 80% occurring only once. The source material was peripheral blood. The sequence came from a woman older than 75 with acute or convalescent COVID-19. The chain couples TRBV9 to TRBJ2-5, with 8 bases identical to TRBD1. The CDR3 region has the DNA TGTGCCAGCAGCGTAGGGGCCCCGAGACAGGGGGAGACCCAGTACTTC. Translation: CASSVGAPRQGETQYF. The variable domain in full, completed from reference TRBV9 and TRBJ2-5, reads DSGVTQTPKHLITATGQRVTLRCSPRSGDLSVYWYQQSLDQGLQFLIQYYNGEERAKGNILERFSAQQFPDLHSELNLSSLELGDSALYFCASSVGAPRQGETQYFGPGTRLLVL.